This paragraph reports one T cell receptor beta chain. The CDR3 is 13 residues long. Trimming left V 5 bases short and J 6 bases short, with 11 bases between. Germline assignment: CDR1 MNHNY and CDR2 SVGAGI (reference sequence). These data belong to a study of blood T cell repertoires in COVID-19. Using immunoSEQ multiplex PCR, the repertoire was profiled, and TCRdb retains in-frame clones only, with some absent. The sample holds about 190,000 clones, 65% to 85% seen once. The sequenced material came from PBMCs or T cells enriched from blood (not recorded which). This TCR came from a woman under 40 who had recovered from COVID-19. The chain is built from TRBV6-6 and TRBJ2-1; possibly TRBD2 for D (5 bases). This CDR3 reads CASSRLPVNEQFF. The DNA for the CDR3 is TGTGCCAGCAGTCGACTACCCGTCAATGAGCAGTTCTTC.